This T cell receptor (beta chain) was identified during a study of shared clonotypes between healthy human individuals. Naive CD8 cells, CD45RO-negative and positively selected for CCR7, excluded terminally differentiated effector memory CD45RA+ cells. In the case of this clone: Its matching antigen is unknown.

Germline assignment: CDR1 SGDLS and CDR2 YYNGEE. Between the trimmed V and J ends, which lost 4 bases and 4 bases, there was a span of 9 bases. This CDR3 is built from 13 residues. Findings and limits, study-wide: As a rule, naive subsets had a larger estimated richness than memory subsets.

Data came from immunoSEQ multiplex PCR; TCRdb stores just in-frame clones and leaves some out. The sample includes approximately 2,000,000 clones, 93% seen only once; the top ten take around 1.7%. The source of this sequence is a man between 18 and 29 years old in good health. Some clones in this sample may be carry-over from other donors' samples. The sample taken for sequencing was naive CD8+ T cells from PBMCs. The V gene is TRBV9, the J gene TRBJ2-4; D remains ambiguous. CDR3 sequence (DNA): TGTGCCAGCAGCTACGATCCGAAAAACATTCAGTACTTC. Translation gives CASSYDPKNIQYF.